This TCR beta chain was captured by sequencing in a study of cytomegalovirus exposure and HLA in healthy donors. Study-level background: As an earlier analysis found, about 179 million T cells yielded about 100 million unique TCR beta sequences. Notes on the study in general: The study recorded around 160 TCR beta chains that were cytomegalovirus-associated. It has been reported that TCR beta sequences accurately predicted the HLA-A and HLA-B alleles of most subjects. A later analysis reportedly found that, within productive TCRs, an Asian-associated ancestry cluster had fewer N-insertions than the mean observed across the approximately 690 donors.

This clone was observed once. The antigen remains undetermined. The CDR3 has 13 amino acids. Between the trimmed V and J ends, which lost 2 bases and 5 bases, there was a span of 10 bases. Germline CDR1 and CDR2: WNHNN and SYGVQD (reference sequence). Primers: 60 Vbeta forward and 13 Jbeta reverse. Sequenced by immunoSEQ multiplex PCR; TCRdb stores in-frame clones only, minus some. This repertoire shows approximately 150,000 clones, more than 70% found once; its top ten account for more than 1.2%. Sequencing input: PBMCs. The V and J genes are TRBV10-1 and TRBJ2-7; D is perhaps TRBD1 (6 bases). The receptor's source is a man in his sixties in good health and CMV-seronegative. CDR3 in amino acids: CASSENRDHEQYF. CDR3 coding DNA: TGCGCCAGCAGTGAGAACAGGGACCACGAGCAGTACTTC.